This TCR beta chain was identified in a study of blood T cell repertoires in COVID-19. Generated by immunoSEQ multiplex PCR, the TCRdb table keeps only in-frame clones and is missing some. The data contain 95,000 to 120,000 clones, approximately 81% of them singletons. The CDR3 consists of 15 residues. The germline gives CDR1 SGHAT, CDR2 FQNNGV. V was pared by 7 bases and J by 0 bases, with 5 bases of the junction left unmatched. The chain links TRBV11-2 to TRBJ2-5; TRBD1 aligns across 10 bases. Source material: peripheral blood. This TCR was sampled from a man in his forties with acute or convalescent COVID-19. The CDR3 region is CASTPTGGNQETQYF. In DNA form, the CDR3 reads TGTGCCAGCACCCCGACAGGGGGCAACCAAGAGACCCAGTACTTC. Using reference TRBV11-2 and TRBJ2-5 for the parts outside the CDR3, the full variable domain is EAGVAQSPRYKIIEKRQSVAFWCNPISGHATLYWYQQILGQGPKLLIQFQNNGVVDDSQLPKDRFSAERLKGVDSTLKIQPAKLEDSAVYLCASTPTGGNQETQYFGPGTRLLVL.